This passage covers 5 T cell receptor beta chains from one sample sequenced in a study of cytomegalovirus exposure and HLA in healthy donors. The study ran its PCR with 60 Vbeta and 13 Jbeta primers. Method: immunoSEQ multiplex PCR; TCRdb's copy keeps in-frame clones and lacks some. The sample has fewer than 200,000 clones, approximately 71% seen once. Input material: PBMCs. The source is a girl aged 5 to 17 in good health and CMV-seronegative.

Regarding this clone: This CDR3 is missing its conserved last phenylalanine or tryptophan, likely due to a read error. The J gene is TRBJ2-7, the V gene TRBV5-1; the D call may be TRBD1 or TRBD2 (5 bases each). V lost 2 bases and J lost 0, with 9 bases in between. The CDR3 spans 14 residues. The V gene's germline CDR1 is SGHRS and CDR2 YFSETQ. The CDR3 DNA sequence: TGCGCCAGCAGCTTACGTGGGGGCTCCTACGAGCAGTACCTC. Translating gives CASSLRGGSYEQYL.

The chain combines TRBV21-1 with TRBJ1-2; TRBD1 is taken as the D call from the table, unchecked against the DNA. TRBV21-1 is shown as a pseudogene. This CDR3 is built from 13 residues. The DNA of the CDR3 is TGTGCCAGCAGCAAGTACACCTACTATGGCTACACCTTC. Residues: CASSKYTYYGYTF.

Notes on this clone: This sample also contains other DNA sequences that code for the same CDR3. The chain uses TRBV5-1 and TRBJ2-3; D perhaps matches TRBD2 (6 bases). The V end lost 0 bases, the J end lost 1 base, and 9 bases lay between the germline ends. The CDR3 is 15 amino acids. Germline loops: CDR1 SGHRS, CDR2 YFSETQ. In DNA form, the CDR3 reads TGCGCCAGCAGCTTGGGACGCGGGGGCACAGATACGCAGTATTTT. Amino acid sequence: CASSLGRGGTDTQYF.

The V and J genes are TRBV25-1 and TRBJ2-3; 10 bases align to TRBD2. Germline-derived CDR1 and CDR2 are MGHDK and SYGVNS. Unmatched junction bases numbered 2, after V lost 7 bases and J lost 1 base. CDR3 length: 14 amino acids. CDR3 nucleotide sequence: TGTGCCAGCACCACTAGCGGGGGCACAGATACGCAGTATTTT. Its translation: CASTTSGGTDTQYF.

This sequence joins TRBV7-2 and TRBJ2-7, with D perhaps TRBD2 (7 bases). Trimming took off 0 bases at V and 7 bases at J, with 10 bases between the two ends. This CDR3 has 13 amino acids. Per the germline V gene, CDR1 is SGHTA and CDR2 is FQGNSA. Here the CDR3 DNA reads TGTGCCAGCAGCTTAGCGGGGGGGCGGGAGCAGTACTTC. It is translated as CASSLAGGREQYF.